The entry that follows covers one T cell receptor beta chain sequence. This sample was included in a study of blood T cell repertoires in COVID-19. Across the study: Samples representing acute and convalescent COVID-19 were sourced from the United States, Italy and Spain. The analysed material was cDNA or gDNA that came from T cells, B-cell-depleted T cells, or PBMCs.

Methods used by the authors: Amplification with reference gene primers provided the estimates of nucleated cell counts. The assay was immunoSEQ multiplex PCR, and TCRdb's table has in-frame clones only and misses some. V, J and clone size reflect that table, while D and trimming were determined from the DNA. The sample yields 100,000 to 110,000 clones, about 83% seen once. V dropped 4 bases and J dropped 4; count of bases not matched to a gene: 6. Germline V gene lookup returns CDR1 MGHRA and CDR2 YSYEKL. CDR3 length: 15 residues. This TCR derives from a human donor in a cohort sampled during active COVID-19. The specimen sequenced was peripheral blood. The V gene is TRBV4-1, the J gene TRBJ2-2, with 7 nucleotides matching TRBD1. The CDR3 here is CASSRADRITGELFF. CDR3 DNA sequence: TGCGCCAGCAGCCGGGCGGACAGGATCACCGGGGAGCTGTTTTTT.